The T cell receptor beta chain under discussion was sequenced for a study of control samples from healthy donors and cancer patients. Only in-frame clones appear in the TCRdb table, and some are missing; sequencing was by immunoSEQ multiplex PCR. The sample has some 150,000 clones, roughly 95% seen once. CDR1 is SGHRS, CDR2 YFSETQ, per germline. CDR3 size: 17 residues. V was clipped by 0 bases and J by 4 bases, with 16 bases between them. The V and J genes are TRBV5-1 and TRBJ1-4, with D perhaps matching TRBD1 (6 bases). Sample: blood. The sequence was obtained from a woman younger than 45 in good health. The CDR3 reads CASSLGAGDGGNEKLFF. The CDR3 DNA follows: TGCGCCAGCAGCTTGGGGGCAGGGGATGGCGGTAATGAAAAACTGTTTTTT.